Listed here are 17 T cell receptor beta chains from one sample, sequenced in a study of T cells in Graves' hyperthyroidism and ophthalmopathy. Authors of the study amplified TCR beta CDR3 regions from RNA transcripts. Researchers ran a first-round RT-PCR on the TCR CDR3 using the HTBI primer set. MiXCR, run by TCRdb on the multiplex PCR reads, gives a single entry per CDR3 protein. This sample has 350,000 to 400,000 distinct CDR3 sequences, with about 18% found just once. The sequencing input was blood. These receptors were taken from a woman between 18 and 30 years old with Graves' hyperthyroidism.

This clonotype was seen at least ten times. The V call is TRBV5-1, the J call TRBJ2-7; D possibly corresponds to TRBD1 (6 bases). V was clipped by 1 base and J by 5 bases, with 10 bases between them. From germline, CDR1 is SGHRS and CDR2 YFSETQ. CDR3 length equals 13 residues. CDR3 DNA sequence: TGCGCCAGCAGCTTGACAGGGTACGACGAGCAGTACTTC. The encoded protein is CASSLTGYDEQYF.

This clonotype was detected ten times or more. The V call is TRBV29-1, the J call TRBJ1-1; D is unresolved. V was shortened by 3 bases and J by 1 base, with 9 bases between the two germline ends. CDR1 SQVTM and CDR2 ANQGSEA come from the germline V gene. CDR3 length: 13 amino acids. For the CDR3, the DNA is TGCAGCGTTGATTCACCAGAGAACACTGAAGCTTTCTTT. Its translation: CSVDSPENTEAFF.

This clonotype occurred many times. This rearrangement joins TRBV5-1 to TRBJ2-7; D is unresolved. Germline values: CDR1 SGHRS, CDR2 YFSETQ. The CDR3 contains 14 residues. V shed 0 bases and J shed 3 bases, with 10 bases lying between them. The CDR3 coding sequence is TGCGCCAGCAGCTTGGCCGGCGACAACTACGAGCAGTACTTC. This gives the protein CASSLAGDNYEQYF.

This clonotype was observed at least ten times. The CDR3 DNA is TGCAGCGTGACAGACCAAGAACGCTACACCTTC. The encoded protein is CSVTDQERYTF. V and J are TRBV29-1 and TRBJ1-2; a possible D gene is TRBD1 (5 bases). V dropped 6 bases and J dropped 9 bases, with 14 bases sitting between them. The CDR3 extends over 11 amino acids. From germline, CDR1 is SQVTM and CDR2 ANQGSEA.

This clonotype was observed at least ten times. The genes are TRBV2 and TRBJ2-3; 9 nucleotides agree with TRBD2. The trim removed 6 bases at V and 5 bases at J, leaving 6 bases unmatched. Looked up from germline, CDR1 is SNHLY and CDR2 is FYNNEI. CDR3 length: 14 residues. This chain's CDR3 is CASSPQTSGDTQYF. The DNA for the CDR3 is TGTGCCAGCAGCCCCCAGACTAGCGGAGATACGCAGTATTTT.

This chain connects TRBV20-1 to TRBJ1-5, with D possibly matching TRBD1 (6 bases). The CDR3 has 16 residues. Germline V gene data show CDR1 as DFQATT and CDR2 as SNEGSKA (reference sequence). V was cut by 5 bases and J by 3 bases, with 20 bases left in between. This chain's CDR3 is CSALDSLPTSNQPQHF. Here the CDR3 DNA reads TGCAGTGCTCTGGACAGTCTTCCAACCTCCAATCAGCCCCAGCATTTT.

This clonotype was picked up many times. The chain couples TRBV6-2 or TRBV6-3 to TRBJ1-1; D is undetermined. The CDR3 consists of 12 residues. Germline V lookup: CDR1 MNHEY, CDR2 SVGEGT. V was shortened by 2 bases and J by 6 bases, with 7 bases between the two germline ends. This CDR3 is CASSYTGPEAFF. The CDR3 DNA reads as TGTGCCAGCAGTTACACCGGGCCTGAAGCTTTCTTT.

This chain's CDR3 is CASSLVYSGGRETQYF. In DNA, the CDR3 is TGTGCCAGCAGCTTAGTTTACTCCGGCGGTAGGGAGACCCAGTACTTC. The V and J genes are TRBV7-9 and TRBJ2-5; no clear D gene. The CDR3 covers 16 residues. The germline gives CDR1 SEHNR, CDR2 FQNEAQ (reference sequence). Trimming removed 1 base from V and 5 bases from J, with 17 bases in between.

This clonotype was seen at least ten times. V is TRBV6-1 and J is TRBJ1-1, with D possibly matching TRBD1 (5 bases). Germline V gene data show CDR1 as MNHNS and CDR2 as SASEGT. CDR3 length: 15 residues. V shed 5 bases and J shed 4 bases, with 17 bases lying between them. The CDR3 sequence: CASSPQTAQGTEAFF. Here the CDR3 DNA reads TGTGCCAGCAGTCCTCAGACGGCTCAGGGCACTGAAGCTTTCTTT.

This clonotype was detected ten times or more. The chain couples TRBV19 to TRBJ1-5; D is uncertain. The CDR3 is 11 amino acids. The germline CDR1 and CDR2 sequences are LNHDA and SQIVND (reference sequence). Trimming took off 10 bases at V and 5 bases at J, with 9 bases between the two ends. The DNA for the CDR3 is TGTGCCACACAACGGGATCAGCCCCAGCATTTT. Protein product: CATQRDQPQHF.

This clonotype was seen a handful of times. V is TRBV10-3 and J is TRBJ2-7; D is unclear. The CDR3 totals 11 residues. Trimming left V 9 bases short and J 3 bases short, with 9 bases between. CDR1 and CDR2 from the germline V gene are ENHRY and SYGVKD. The DNA for the CDR3 is TGTGCCATATCCTTGGTCTACGAGCAGTACTTC. This translates into CAISLVYEQYF.

This clonotype has a count of ten or more. The chain couples TRBV5-1 to TRBJ2-7, with D maybe TRBD1 (5 bases). With 4 bases removed from V and 0 bases from J, the gap between germline ends came to 8 bases. The length of the CDR3 is 13 residues. Germline CDR1 and CDR2: SGHRS and YFSETQ. The CDR3 loop reads CASSPDNSYEQYF. DNA of the CDR3: TGCGCCAGCAGCCCGGACAACTCCTACGAGCAGTACTTC. The full variable domain, completed using reference TRBV5-1 and TRBJ2-7, is KAGVTQTPRYLIKTRGQQVTLSCSPISGHRSVSWYQQTPGQGLQFLFEYFSETQRNKGNFPGRFSGRQFSNSRSEMNVSTLELGDSALYLCASSPDNSYEQYFGPGTRLTVT.

As to this clonotype: A much more abundant neighbour one base away suggests this may be a read error. The chain uses TRBV6-2 or TRBV6-3 and TRBJ2-5; D is uncertain. The length of the CDR3 is 16 residues. Germline V gene sequence: CDR1 MNHEY, CDR2 SVGEGT. The CDR3 here is CASSYSNIDTQETRYF. The DNA for the CDR3 is TGTGCCAGCAGTTACTCGAACATAGATACCCAAGAGACCCGGTACTTC.

This clonotype was detected ten times or more. The chain recombines TRBV7-8 with TRBJ1-1; D gene uncertain. The CDR3 has 14 residues. Trimming pared 2 bases from V and 0 bases from J, leaving 7 bases between. Germline CDR1 reads SGHVS; CDR2 reads FQNEAQ. The CDR3 DNA is TGTGCCAGCAGCTTAATGGGGTTGAACACTGAAGCTTTCTTT. Its translation: CASSLMGLNTEAFF. Variable domain in full (rest from reference TRBV7-8 and TRBJ1-1): GAGVSQSPRYKVAKRGQDVALRCDPISGHVSLFWYQQALGQGPEFLTYFQNEAQLDKSGLPSDRFFAERPEGSVSTLKIQRTQQEDSAVYLCASSLMGLNTEAFFGQGTRLTVV.

This clonotype was seen at least ten times. This chain connects TRBV6-2 or TRBV6-3 to TRBJ1-5, with TRBD1 matching 8 bases. The CDR3 length is 18 residues. The ends lost 0 bases at V and 6 bases at J; junction bases unmatched: 13. Looked up from germline, CDR1 is MNHEY and CDR2 is SVGEGT. CDR3 nucleotide sequence: TGTGCCAGCAGTTACTCGAACAAGACAGGGGTAGAGGGTCAGCCCCAGCATTTT. Protein product: CASSYSNKTGVEGQPQHF.

At least ten counts were recorded for this clonotype. This rearrangement joins TRBV12-3 or TRBV12-4 to TRBJ2-4; TRBD1 or TRBD2 may be the D gene (7 bases each). V was shortened by 6 bases and J by 7 bases, with 19 bases between the two germline ends. The CDR3 is 15 amino acids. CDR3 residues: CASRLGGSGGNIQYF. CDR3 bases: TGTGCCAGCAGACTGGGGGGGTCAGGGGGTAACATTCAGTACTTC.

In this sample, this clonotype turned up many times. This chain links TRBV7-2 with TRBJ2-7, with D possibly being TRBD2 (5 bases). Germline CDR1 and CDR2: SGHTA and FQGNSA. The CDR3 contains 15 residues. The V end lost 0 bases, the J end lost 4 bases, and 13 bases lay between the germline ends. CDR3 nucleotide sequence: TGTGCCAGCAGCTTAGCTCTAGCTAGCAATTACGAGCAGTACTTC. Amino acid sequence: CASSLALASNYEQYF.